A selection of T cell receptor beta chains follows, all from one sample in a study of T cell repertoires in cytomegalovirus infection. From the reads, TCRdb called clonotypes with MiXCR, one entry per CDR3 protein. The data contain 150,000 to 200,000 distinct CDR3 sequences, 13% to 15% of them seen just once; the ten biggest clones take up roughly 27%. The sample was PBMCs. The receptors here all came from a human donor in good health (CMV status not recorded). Some clones in this sample may be carry-over from other donors' samples. CDR3s include the opening cysteine and the closing phenylalanine or tryptophan. D genes are given only for firm matches. Clone size appears in some rows only: once, few, many, or a class for an expanded clone.

size | J | V | D | DNA | CDR3
. | TRBJ2-5 | TRBV15 | . | TGTGCCACCAGCAGAGATCCGGGGGGCGCACCGTTGGCCCCAGAGACCCAGTACTTC | CATSRDPGGAPLAPETQYF
. | TRBJ2-4 | TRBV5-1 | . | TGCGCCAGCAGGCCCGGGACGGTAGCCAAAAACATTCAGTACTTC | CASRPGTVAKNIQYF
. | TRBJ2-7 | TRBV20-1 | . | TGCAGTGCTGGGGACCCACTGACGCGGGAGCAGTACTTC | CSAGDPLTREQYF
few | TRBJ2-3 | TRBV11-3 | . | TGTGCCAGCAGCGCTGCGGGTGATACGCAGTATTTT | CASSAAGDTQYF
few | TRBJ2-5 | TRBV7-9 | . | TGTGCCAGCAGCTCGACTAGAGGGGAGACCCAGTACTTC | CASSSTRGETQYF
. | TRBJ1-5 | TRBV12-3/TRBV12-4 | . | TGTGCCAGCAGTTCGGACAAGAATCAGCCCCAGCATTTT | CASSSDKNQPQHF
many | TRBJ2-5 | TRBV4-1 | . | TGCGCCAGCAGCCCCTCAGGGAAAGAGACCCAGTACTTC | CASSPSGKETQYF
few | TRBJ2-7 | TRBV6-2/TRBV6-3 | . | TGTGCCAGCACCCTATTGGGCACAGGGACCTACGAGCAGTACTTC | CASTLLGTGTYEQYF
few | TRBJ2-2 | TRBV29-1 | TRBD2 | TGCAGCGTTGTTCTTGGCGGGGGGCCAAACACCGGGGAGCTGTTTTTT | CSVVLGGGPNTGELFF
. | TRBJ2-7 | TRBV29-1 | . | TGCAGCGTTGAGCAAGACAGGCCCTACGAGCAGTACTTC | CSVEQDRPYEQYF
many | TRBJ1-5 | TRBV6-1 | . | TGTGCCAGCAGTGTAAGTACCTCTGGCAGCAATCAGCCCCAGCATTTT | CASSVSTSGSNQPQHF
many | TRBJ1-1 | TRBV2 | . | TGTGCCAGCAGTGAAGCGGGGTCAGGGTCGCGTGGTGAAGCTTTCTTT | CASSEAGSGSRGEAFF
many | TRBJ2-7 | TRBV7-9 | . | TGTGCCAGCAGCTTAACGAAGGGGCCTCGACAGTCCTACGAGCAGTACTTC | CASSLTKGPRQSYEQYF
. | TRBJ2-6 | TRBV6-4 | . | TGTGCCAGCAGCCCACAGGGTTGGCCCTCTGGGGCCAACGTCCTGACTTTC | CASSPQGWPSGANVLTF